This TCR beta chain was recovered during a study of blood T cell repertoires in COVID-19. Study-level information: Italy, Spain and the United States were the sources of the convalescent and acute COVID-19 samples. In each case, the material was cDNA or gDNA derived from T cells, B-cell-depleted T cells, or PBMCs.

CDR1 and CDR2 (germline): MDHEN, SYDVKM. The CDR3 totals 12 residues. V lost 8 bases and J lost 5, with 12 bases in between. Per the study methods: Researchers report that nucleated cell counts were estimated from reference gene primer amplification. Clones were sequenced by immunoSEQ multiplex PCR, and TCRdb holds only the in-frame ones, with some missing. V and J calls and clone size are those listed in that table; D and trimming were worked out from the DNA. The table includes over 200,000 clones, around 91% detected once. This clone was recorded many times. Sequenced: peripheral blood. This sequence joins TRBV28 and TRBJ1-1; a weak D match, TRBD1 (5 bases). This TCR derives from a middle-aged woman with acute or convalescent COVID-19. In DNA, the CDR3 is TGTGCCAGCGGCGTTGGGGGGACTGAAGCTTTCTTT. It encodes CASGVGGTEAFF. The full variable domain, with the rest looked up from reference TRBV28 and TRBJ1-1, is DVKVTQSSRYLVKRTGEKVFLECVQDMDHENMFWYRQDPGLGLRLIYFSYDVKMKEKGDIPEGYSVSREKKERFSLILESASTNQTSMYLCASGVGGTEAFFGQGTRLTVV.